Listed below are T cell receptor beta chains from one sample, sequenced in a study of T and B cells in COVID-19 patients. TCRdb called the multiplex PCR reads again in MiXCR, with one record for every CDR3 protein. The table records more than 9,500 distinct CDR3 sequences, 25% to 30% of them present only once. Sequenced: blood. The receptors come from a human donor who had recovered from COVID-19. CDR3s include the opening cysteine and the closing phenylalanine or tryptophan. The order of the fields is V gene, J gene, D gene, clone size, CDR3 DNA, CDR3 protein. A D gene is named only where the DNA matches it firmly. The size of a clone is reported for some rows only, either as once, few or many, or as a class for expanded clones.

TRBV18	TRBJ2-1	-	many	TGTGCCAGCTCACCTGGACTATCCTACAATGAGCAGTTCTTC	CASSPGLSYNEQFF
TRBV4-1	TRBJ2-3	-	-	TGCGCCAGCAGCCAAGATAAGAGGACAGCGCTACCAGATACGCAGTATTTT	CASSQDKRTALPDTQYF
TRBV19	TRBJ1-1	-	medium-sized	TGTGCCAGCATATTGAACACTGAAGCTTTCTTT	CASILNTEAFF
TRBV5-1	TRBJ2-3	-	-	TGCGCCAGCACTAGCGCTTTCACAGATACGCAGTATTTT	CASTSAFTDTQYF
TRBV19	TRBJ2-1	-	medium-sized	TGTGCCAGTAGTATTGGGGCCAATGAGCAGTTCTTC	CASSIGANEQFF
TRBV19	TRBJ2-2	TRBD1	-	TGTGCCAGTAGTACCGGGACAGGGGACACCGGGGAGCTGTTTTTT	CASSTGTGDTGELFF
TRBV11-3	TRBJ2-5	TRBD2	medium-sized	TGTGCCAGCAGCTTAGCCCCCCTCTTTGGACTAGCGGGAGAGCAGTACCAAGAGACCCAGTACTTC	CASSLAPLFGLAGEQYQETQYF
TRBV19	TRBJ1-3	TRBD1	many	TGTGCCAGTAGTATATCCAGAGGGGGCTCAGGAAACACCATATATTTT	CASSISRGGSGNTIYF
TRBV14	TRBJ1-2	-	-	TGTGCCAGCAGCCAAGGATCAGTCAACAGGGAGGTCTATGGCTACACCTTC	CASSQGSVNREVYGYTF
TRBV7-9	TRBJ2-5	TRBD2	-	TGTGCCAGCAGCGCCACGGGACTAGAAGAGACCCAGTACTTC	CASSATGLEETQYF
TRBV27	TRBJ2-7	TRBD2	-	TGTGCCAGCAGTTTACTCTCCACTCGACCGGGGGGTTACGAGCAGTACTTC	CASSLLSTRPGGYEQYF
TRBV5-4	TRBJ2-5	-	medium-sized	TGTGCCAGCAGCTTGGATCCGGATCCCAGGGAGACCCAGTACTTC	CASSLDPDPRETQYF
TRBV19	TRBJ1-5	TRBD1	few	TGTGCCAGTAGTAGGGCGGGACAGGGGATCAATCAGCCCCAGCATTTT	CASSRAGQGINQPQHF
TRBV29-1	TRBJ2-5	-	medium-sized	TGCAGCGCCAAACCCGTCAGCCACCAAGAGACCCAGTACTTC	CSAKPVSHQETQYF
TRBV6-6	TRBJ1-1	-	-	TGTGCCAGCAGAGGAGGTGAGAACACTGAAGCTTTCTTT	CASRGGENTEAFF
TRBV6-2/TRBV6-3	TRBJ2-7	-	few	TGTGCCAGCAGTCTTCCCACGGCGTCTTACGAGCAGTACTTC	CASSLPTASYEQYF